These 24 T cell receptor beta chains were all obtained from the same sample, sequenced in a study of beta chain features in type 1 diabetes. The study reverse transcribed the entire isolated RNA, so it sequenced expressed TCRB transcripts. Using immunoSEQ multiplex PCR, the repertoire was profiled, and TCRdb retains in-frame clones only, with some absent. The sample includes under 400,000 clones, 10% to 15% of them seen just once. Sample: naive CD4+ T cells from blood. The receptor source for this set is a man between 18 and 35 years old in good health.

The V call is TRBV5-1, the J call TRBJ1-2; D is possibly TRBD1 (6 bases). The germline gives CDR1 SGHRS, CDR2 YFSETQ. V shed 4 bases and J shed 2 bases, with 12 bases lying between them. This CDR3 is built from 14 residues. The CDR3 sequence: CASSPTGLNYGYTF. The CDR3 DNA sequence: TGCGCCAGCAGCCCGACAGGTTTAAACTATGGCTACACCTTC.

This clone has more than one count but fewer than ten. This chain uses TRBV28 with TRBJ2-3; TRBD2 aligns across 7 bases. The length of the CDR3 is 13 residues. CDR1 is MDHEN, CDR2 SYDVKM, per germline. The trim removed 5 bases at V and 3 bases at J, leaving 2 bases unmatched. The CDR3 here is CASSVSGTDTQYF. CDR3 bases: TGTGCCAGCAGTGTTAGCGGGACAGATACGCAGTATTTT.

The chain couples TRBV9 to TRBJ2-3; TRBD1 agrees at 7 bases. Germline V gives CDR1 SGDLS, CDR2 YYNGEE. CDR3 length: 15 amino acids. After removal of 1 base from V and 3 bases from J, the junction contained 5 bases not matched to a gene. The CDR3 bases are TGTGCCAGCAGCGTATTTGACAGGGTAACAGATACGCAGTATTTT. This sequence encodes CASSVFDRVTDTQYF.

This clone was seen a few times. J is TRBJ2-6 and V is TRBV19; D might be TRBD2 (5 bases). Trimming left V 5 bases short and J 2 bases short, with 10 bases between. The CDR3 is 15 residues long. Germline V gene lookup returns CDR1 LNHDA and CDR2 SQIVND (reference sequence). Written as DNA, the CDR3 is TGTGCCAGTAGTGGTTGGAGGACTGGGGCCAACGTCCTGACTTTC. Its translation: CASSGWRTGANVLTF. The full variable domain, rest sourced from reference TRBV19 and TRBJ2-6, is DGGITQSPKYLFRKEGQNVTLSCEQNLNHDAMYWYRQDPGQGLRLIYYSQIVNDFQKGDIAEGYSVSREKKESFPLTVTSAQKNPTAFYLCASSGWRTGANVLTFGAGSRLTVL.

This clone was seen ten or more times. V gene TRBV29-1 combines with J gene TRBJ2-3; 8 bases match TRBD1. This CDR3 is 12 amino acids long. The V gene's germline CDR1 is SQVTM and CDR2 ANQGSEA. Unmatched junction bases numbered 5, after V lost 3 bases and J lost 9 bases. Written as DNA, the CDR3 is TGCAGCGTTGACCCTACAGGGGGGACGCAGTATTTT. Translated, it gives CSVDPTGGTQYF.

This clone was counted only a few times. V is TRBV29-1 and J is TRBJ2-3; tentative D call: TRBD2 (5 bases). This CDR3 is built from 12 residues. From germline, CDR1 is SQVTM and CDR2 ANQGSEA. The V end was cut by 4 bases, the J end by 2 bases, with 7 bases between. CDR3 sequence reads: CSVGSDTDTQYF. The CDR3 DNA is TGCAGCGTTGGTAGCGACACAGATACGCAGTATTTT.

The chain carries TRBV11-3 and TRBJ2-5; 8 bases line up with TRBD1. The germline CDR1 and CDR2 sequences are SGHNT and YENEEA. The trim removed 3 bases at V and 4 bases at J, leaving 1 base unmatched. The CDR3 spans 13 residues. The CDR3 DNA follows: TGTGCCAGCAGCTTCGGACAGGGAGAGACCCAGTACTTC. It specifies CASSFGQGETQYF. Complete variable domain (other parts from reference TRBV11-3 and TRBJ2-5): EAGVVQSPRYKIIEKKQPVAFWCNPISGHNTLYWYLQNLGQGPELLIRYENEEAVDDSQLPKDRFSAERLKGVDSTLKIQPAELGDSAVYLCASSFGQGETQYFGPGTRLLVL.

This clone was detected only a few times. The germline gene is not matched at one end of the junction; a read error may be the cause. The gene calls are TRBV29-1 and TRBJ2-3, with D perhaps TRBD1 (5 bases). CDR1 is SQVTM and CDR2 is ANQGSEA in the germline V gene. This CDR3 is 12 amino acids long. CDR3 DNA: TGCAGCGGTGAACAGGGCACAGATACGCAGTATTTT. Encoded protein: CSGEQGTDTQYF.

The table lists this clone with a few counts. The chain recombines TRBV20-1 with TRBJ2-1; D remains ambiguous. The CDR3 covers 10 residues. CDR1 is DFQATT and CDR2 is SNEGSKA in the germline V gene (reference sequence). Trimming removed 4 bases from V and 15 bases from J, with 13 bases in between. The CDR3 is CSAMSGDRFF. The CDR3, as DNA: TGCAGTGCTATGTCCGGAGACCGGTTCTTC.

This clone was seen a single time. The CDR3 reads CASSLQGQRGSGANVLTF. CDR3 in DNA: TGCGCCAGCAGCCTCCAGGGACAGAGGGGTTCTGGGGCCAACGTCCTGACTTTC. This chain links TRBV5-1 with TRBJ2-6, with 7 positions matching TRBD1. V trimming: 4 bases; J trimming: 1 base; junction bases outside the gene matches: 11. This CDR3 has 18 residues. Looked up from germline, CDR1 is SGHRS and CDR2 is YFSETQ.

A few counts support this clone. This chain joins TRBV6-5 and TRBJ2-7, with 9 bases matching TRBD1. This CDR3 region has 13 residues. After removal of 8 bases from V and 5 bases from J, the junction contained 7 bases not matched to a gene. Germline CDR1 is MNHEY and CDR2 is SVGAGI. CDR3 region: CASRPTGGHEQYF. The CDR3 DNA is TGTGCCAGCCGGCCCACAGGGGGCCACGAGCAGTACTTC.

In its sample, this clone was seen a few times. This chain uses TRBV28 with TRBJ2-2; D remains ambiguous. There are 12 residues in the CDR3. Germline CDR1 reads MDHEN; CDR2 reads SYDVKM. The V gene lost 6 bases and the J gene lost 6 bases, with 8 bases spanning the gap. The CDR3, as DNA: TGTGCCAGCAGGCTTAGCCCCGGGGAGCTGTTTTTT. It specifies CASRLSPGELFF.

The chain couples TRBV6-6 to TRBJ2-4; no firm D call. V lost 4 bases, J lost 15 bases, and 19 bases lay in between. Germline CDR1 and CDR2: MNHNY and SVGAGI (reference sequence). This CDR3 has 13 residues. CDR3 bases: TGTGCCAGCAGTTTTAACGCAGGAAGGTTTATGTACTTC. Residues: CASSFNAGRFMYF.

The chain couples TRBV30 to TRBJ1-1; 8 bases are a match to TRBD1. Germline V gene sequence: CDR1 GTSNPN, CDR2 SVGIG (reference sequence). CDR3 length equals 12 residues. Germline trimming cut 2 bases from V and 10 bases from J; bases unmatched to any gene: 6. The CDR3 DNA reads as TGTGCCTGGAGTAGGACAGGGTTTGGAGCTTTCTTT. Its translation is CAWSRTGFGAFF.

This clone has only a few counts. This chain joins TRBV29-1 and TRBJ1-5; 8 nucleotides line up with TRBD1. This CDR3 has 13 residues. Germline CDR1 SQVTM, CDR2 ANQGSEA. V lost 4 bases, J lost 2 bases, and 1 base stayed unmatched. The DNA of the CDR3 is TGCAGCGTTGCAGGGGGCGGCAATCAGCCCCAGCATTTT. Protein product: CSVAGGGNQPQHF.

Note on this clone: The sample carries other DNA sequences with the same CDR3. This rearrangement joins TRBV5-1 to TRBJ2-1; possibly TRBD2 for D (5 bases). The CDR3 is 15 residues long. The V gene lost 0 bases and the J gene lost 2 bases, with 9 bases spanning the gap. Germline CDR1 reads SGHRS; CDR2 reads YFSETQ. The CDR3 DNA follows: TGCGCCAGCAGCTTGGAAAGCGGTGCCTACAATGAGCAGTTCTTC. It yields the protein CASSLESGAYNEQFF.

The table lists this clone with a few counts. The CDR3 spells CASSPPGTGGRYGYTF. The CDR3 DNA follows: TGTGCCAGCAGCCCACCCGGGACAGGGGGTCGTTATGGCTACACCTTC. The chain couples TRBV28 to TRBJ1-2, with TRBD1 matching over 11 bases. J gave up 5 bases and V 6 bases, and 11 bases lay outside the gene matches. Germline V gene data show CDR1 as MDHEN and CDR2 as SYDVKM. The CDR3 sequence is 16 residues long.

The CDR3 loop reads CAWGQNYGYTF. CDR3 sequence (DNA): TGTGCCTGGGGACAAAACTATGGCTACACCTTC. The chain combines TRBV30 with TRBJ1-2, with a tentative D call TRBD1 (5 bases). Trimming pared 5 bases from V and 2 bases from J, leaving 6 bases between. The CDR3 covers 11 residues. CDR1 is GTSNPN and CDR2 is SVGIG in the germline V gene (reference sequence).

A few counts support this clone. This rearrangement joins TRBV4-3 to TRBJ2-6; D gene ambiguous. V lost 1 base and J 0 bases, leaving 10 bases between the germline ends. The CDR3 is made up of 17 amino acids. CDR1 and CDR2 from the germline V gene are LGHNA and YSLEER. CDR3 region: CASSQAPPGSGANVLTF. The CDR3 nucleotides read TGCGCCAGCAGCCAAGCCCCCCCAGGCTCTGGGGCCAACGTCCTGACTTTC.

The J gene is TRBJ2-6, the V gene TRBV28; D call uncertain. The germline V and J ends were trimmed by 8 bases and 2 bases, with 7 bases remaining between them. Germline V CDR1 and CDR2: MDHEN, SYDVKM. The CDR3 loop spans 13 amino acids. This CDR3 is CASFRPGANVLTF. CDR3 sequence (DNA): TGTGCCAGCTTCCGTCCTGGGGCCAACGTCCTGACTTTC.

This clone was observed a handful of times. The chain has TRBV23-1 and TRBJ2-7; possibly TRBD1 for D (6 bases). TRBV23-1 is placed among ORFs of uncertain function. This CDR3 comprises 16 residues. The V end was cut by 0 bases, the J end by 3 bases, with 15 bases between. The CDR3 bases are TGCGCCAGCAGTCAATCGACGAGGGAAGGGGGCTACGAGCAGTACTTC. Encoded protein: CASSQSTREGGYEQYF.

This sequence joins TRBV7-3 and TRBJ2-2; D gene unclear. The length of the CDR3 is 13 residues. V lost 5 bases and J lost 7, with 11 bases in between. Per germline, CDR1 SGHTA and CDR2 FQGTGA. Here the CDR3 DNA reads TGTGCCAGCAGCCCCCGGTACGGCGGGGAGCTGTTTTTT. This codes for CASSPRYGGELFF.

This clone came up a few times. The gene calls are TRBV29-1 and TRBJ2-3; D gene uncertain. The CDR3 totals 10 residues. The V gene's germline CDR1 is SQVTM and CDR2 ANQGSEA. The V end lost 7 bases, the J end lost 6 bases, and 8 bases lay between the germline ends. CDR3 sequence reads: CSAVLDTQYF. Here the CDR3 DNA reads TGCAGCGCTGTCCTGGATACGCAGTATTTT.

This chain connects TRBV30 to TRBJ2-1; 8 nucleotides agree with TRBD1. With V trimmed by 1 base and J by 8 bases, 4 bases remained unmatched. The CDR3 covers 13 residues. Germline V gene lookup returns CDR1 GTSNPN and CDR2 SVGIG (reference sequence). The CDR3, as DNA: TGTGCCTGGAGTGGGGACAGGTATCATGAGCAGTTCTTC. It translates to CAWSGDRYHEQFF.